This T cell receptor beta chain was documented in a study of Graves' ophthalmopathy and Graves' hyperthyroidism. Whole-study context: Hyperthyroidism showing no ophthalmopathy within 18 months of follow-up was stable.

Overall study results and limits: Separation of ophthalmopathy from stable hyperthyroidism was achieved by a 13-signature model, at 85% to 90% sensitivity and just over 80% specificity.

Ten or more counts support this clonotype. Its antigen is still unknown. The hyperthyroidism patients had a new diagnosis of under 2 months' duration and were aged 18 to 65. Other autoimmune diseases, uncontrolled infections, pregnancy and lactation each led to patient exclusion. RNA transcripts provided the template for amplifying TCR beta CDR3 regions. HTBI-primed first-round RT-PCR preceded second-round multiplex PCR. TCRdb fed the multiplex PCR reads into MiXCR, producing one record per CDR3 protein. This table has around 1.1 million distinct CDR3 sequences, 36% appearing once. Trimming cost V 5 bases and J 2 bases, with 21 bases left between them. This CDR3 is 17 amino acids long. Germline V gene data show CDR1 as SEHNR and CDR2 as FQNEAQ (reference sequence).

The chain has TRBV7-9 and TRBJ1-2; D is possibly TRBD1 (6 bases). The specimen was peripheral blood or thyroid tissue (not recorded which). This receptor was taken from an adult man with Graves' hyperthyroidism. CDR3 loop: CASSRYGTLNRNYGYTF. CDR3 DNA: TGTGCCAGCAGCCGTTACGGGACACTTAACCGAAACTATGGCTACACCTTC.